One and the same sample provided the 18 T cell receptor beta chains below, sequenced in a study of blood T cell repertoires in COVID-19. This table comes from immunoSEQ multiplex PCR, and its TCRdb copy is limited to in-frame clones, with some not included. This sample yields a few hundred thousand clones, of which approximately 92% are seen a single time; approximately 1.2% belongs to the top ten. The sequencing sample was made of PBMCs or T cells enriched from blood (not recorded which). The receptors shown here come from a man aged 25-40 years who had recovered from COVID-19.

The chain has TRBV5-1 and TRBJ2-7, with unresolved D. The CDR3 is 14 residues long. Trimming cost V 1 base and J 0 bases, with 8 bases left between them. The V gene's germline CDR1 is SGHRS and CDR2 YFSETQ. In DNA, the CDR3 is TGCGCCAGCAGCTTGCGGTTGAGCTCCTACGAGCAGTACTTC. Its protein product is CASSLRLSSYEQYF.

The J gene is TRBJ1-3, the V gene TRBV7-9; 10 bases line up with TRBD1. Germline values: CDR1 SEHNR, CDR2 FQNEAQ (reference sequence). V was pared by 6 bases and J by 2 bases, with 4 bases of the junction left unmatched. The CDR3 spans 15 residues. CDR3 sequence reads: CASRTGQGAGNTIYF. The CDR3 DNA follows: TGTGCCAGCAGAACCGGACAGGGGGCTGGAAACACCATATATTTT. Variable domain in full (rest from reference TRBV7-9 and TRBJ1-3): DTGVSQNPRHKITKRGQNVTFRCDPISEHNRLYWYRQTLGQGPEFLTYFQNEAQLEKSRLLSDRFSAERPKGSFSTLEIQRTEQGDSAMYLCASRTGQGAGNTIYFGEGSWLTVV.

This clone has just one count. This sequence joins TRBV28 and TRBJ1-2, with 10 bases that match TRBD1. The germline CDR1 and CDR2 sequences are MDHEN and SYDVKM. The CDR3 contains 14 residues. V trimming: 1 base; J trimming: 8 bases; junction bases outside the gene matches: 4. CDR3 protein: CASSLYGTGEGYTF. The CDR3 bases are TGTGCCAGCAGTTTATACGGGACAGGGGAGGGCTACACCTTC.

The V call is TRBV28, the J call TRBJ2-3; 10 positions agree with TRBD1. Germline loops: CDR1 MDHEN, CDR2 SYDVKM. Trimming at V came to 1 base and at J to 4 bases, leaving 2 bases not matched to a gene. This CDR3 is 15 amino acids long. This CDR3 is CASSLSGQGADTQYF. The CDR3, as DNA: TGTGCCAGCAGTTTATCTGGACAGGGGGCAGATACGCAGTATTTT.

This rearrangement joins TRBV19 to TRBJ2-7, with D possibly TRBD1 on 5 matching bases. The V end was cut by 8 bases, the J end by 2 bases, with 13 bases between. Germline V gene lookup returns CDR1 LNHDA and CDR2 SQIVND (reference sequence). There are 13 residues in the CDR3. Here the CDR3 DNA reads TGTGCCAGTCGAATGGCAGGGACCTACGAGCAGTACTTC. Its protein is CASRMAGTYEQYF.

Notes on this clone: In the same sample, other DNA sequences code for this CDR3. V usage is TRBV7-2 and J usage is TRBJ2-1, with 14 positions matching TRBD2. Germline V lookup: CDR1 SGHTA, CDR2 FQGNSA. The CDR3 sequence is 16 residues long. V shed 0 bases, J shed 9 bases, and the junction held 4 bases outside the gene matches. The CDR3 nucleotides read TGTGCCAGCAGCTTAGCCGGGACTAGCGGGAGAGTTGAGCAGTTCTTC. Translated, it gives CASSLAGTSGRVEQFF.

The table lists this clone with a count of one. J is TRBJ2-2 and V is TRBV6-5; D not resolved. V lost 0 bases to trimming and J lost 5 bases, with 13 bases between them. Germline CDR1 reads MNHEY; CDR2 reads SVGAGI. This CDR3 contains 16 residues. Here the CDR3 reads CASSYSKGAATGELFF. In nucleotides, the CDR3 is TGTGCCAGCAGTTACTCGAAAGGAGCAGCGACCGGGGAGCTGTTTTTT.

The chain combines TRBV11-2 with TRBJ2-2, with 8 bases matching TRBD1. The V gene's germline CDR1 is SGHAT and CDR2 FQNNGV. With V trimmed by 1 base and J by 2 bases, 6 bases remained unmatched. CDR3 length: 17 amino acids. CDR3 loop: CASSLAPDRVNTGELFF. The CDR3, as DNA: TGTGCCAGCAGCTTAGCTCCGGACAGGGTAAACACCGGGGAGCTGTTTTTT. Complete variable domain (other parts from reference TRBV11-2 and TRBJ2-2): EAGVAQSPRYKIIEKRQSVAFWCNPISGHATLYWYQQILGQGPKLLIQFQNNGVVDDSQLPKDRFSAERLKGVDSTLKIQPAKLEDSAVYLCASSLAPDRVNTGELFFGEGSRLTVL.

The chain links TRBV19 to TRBJ2-7; D is possibly TRBD1 (5 bases). The CDR3 spans 12 residues. V shed 6 bases and J shed 3 bases, with 9 bases lying between them. Per germline, CDR1 LNHDA and CDR2 SQIVND (reference sequence). CDR3 amino acids: CASSARGYEQYF. CDR3 coding DNA: TGTGCCAGTAGCGCAAGGGGCTACGAGCAGTACTTC.

The V gene is TRBV5-1, the J gene TRBJ1-4; D perhaps matches TRBD1 (5 bases). CDR3 length: 15 amino acids. CDR1 and CDR2 (germline): SGHRS, YFSETQ. V was shortened by 1 base and J by 7 bases, with 14 bases between the two germline ends. CDR3 loop: CASSLTRGEGEKLFF. The CDR3 coding sequence is TGCGCCAGCAGCTTGACCCGGGGGGAAGGTGAAAAACTGTTTTTT.

V gene TRBV7-9 combines with J gene TRBJ2-7; 12 bases are shared with TRBD1. V gave up 5 bases and J gave up 4 bases; unmatched junction bases: 9. The CDR3 spans 16 residues. Germline lookup yields CDR1 SEHNR and CDR2 FQNEAQ (reference sequence). This CDR3 reads CASSPGTGGLGYEQYF. CDR3 sequence (DNA): TGTGCCAGCAGCCCAGGGACAGGGGGCCTGGGATACGAGCAGTACTTC.

The CDR3 is CASSFQELEQYF. The CDR3 nucleotides are TGTGCCAGCAGCTTCCAGGAACTGGAGCAGTACTTC. The V gene is TRBV5-6, the J gene TRBJ2-7; D is ambiguous. CDR1 and CDR2 (germline): SGHDT, YYEEEE. Between the trimmed V and J ends, which lost 2 bases and 7 bases, there was a span of 10 bases. The CDR3 covers 12 residues.

V gene TRBV29-1 combines with J gene TRBJ2-7, with 12 bases fitting TRBD2. Germline CDR1 reads SQVTM; CDR2 reads ANQGSEA. The CDR3 contains 14 residues. The V and J ends lost 4 bases and 3 bases, in that order; junction bases with no gene match: 4. The DNA of the CDR3 is TGCAGCGTTGCGACTAGCGGGGGATACTACGAGCAGTACTTC. Translated, it gives CSVATSGGYYEQYF.

Only a few counts were recorded for this clone. This sequence joins TRBV29-1 and TRBJ1-4, with D perhaps TRBD1 (6 bases). The CDR3 covers 12 residues. In germline, CDR1 is SQVTM, CDR2 ANQGSEA. V lost 1 base, J lost 8 bases, and 8 bases lay in between. The CDR3 reads CSVEGTAEKLFF. Here the CDR3 DNA reads TGCAGCGTTGAAGGGACAGCCGAAAAACTGTTTTTT.

The chain carries TRBV2 and TRBJ1-1, with TRBD1 as a possible D gene (6 bases). The V and J ends lost 6 bases and 9 bases respectively, with 14 bases between them. The CDR3 is 12 residues long. Germline values: CDR1 SNHLY, CDR2 FYNNEI. The CDR3 is CASRRDTPQAFF. The CDR3 nucleotides are TGTGCCAGCAGACGGGACACCCCCCAAGCTTTCTTT. Filled out from reference TRBV2 and TRBJ1-1, the complete variable domain reads EPEVTQTPSHQVTQMGQEVILRCVPISNHLYFYWYRQILGQKVEFLVSFYNNEISEKSEIFDDQFSVERPDGSNFTLKIRSTKLEDSAMYFCASRRDTPQAFFGQGTRLTVV.

This chain links TRBV4-2 with TRBJ2-1; 7 bases agree with TRBD2. There are 16 residues in the CDR3. In germline, CDR1 is LGHNA, CDR2 YNFKEQ. After removal of 3 bases from V and 6 bases from J, the junction contained 11 bases not matched to a gene. CDR3 DNA: TGTGCCAGCAGCCACCCCCCAGCGGGACTCATCAATGAGCAGTTCTTC. Its translation is CASSHPPAGLINEQFF.

The J gene is TRBJ1-2, the V gene TRBV7-3; 7 positions agree with TRBD1. CDR1 SGHTA and CDR2 FQGTGA come from the germline V gene. Unmatched junction bases numbered 6, after V lost 4 bases and J lost 7 bases. The length of the CDR3 is 13 residues. The CDR3 is CASSSTGKGGYTF. The CDR3 DNA sequence: TGTGCCAGCAGCTCGACAGGGAAGGGTGGCTACACCTTC.

J is TRBJ1-3 and V is TRBV5-4; the D gene is possibly TRBD1 (5 bases). The V end was cut by 1 base, the J end by 5 bases, with 19 bases between. The CDR3 totals 17 residues. Germline V gene sequence: CDR1 SGHNT, CDR2 YYREEE (reference sequence). CDR3 coding DNA: TGTGCCAGCAGCTTGCTGGGTGCGGGGGTCCCCAGAAACACCATATATTTT. This gives the protein CASSLLGAGVPRNTIYF.